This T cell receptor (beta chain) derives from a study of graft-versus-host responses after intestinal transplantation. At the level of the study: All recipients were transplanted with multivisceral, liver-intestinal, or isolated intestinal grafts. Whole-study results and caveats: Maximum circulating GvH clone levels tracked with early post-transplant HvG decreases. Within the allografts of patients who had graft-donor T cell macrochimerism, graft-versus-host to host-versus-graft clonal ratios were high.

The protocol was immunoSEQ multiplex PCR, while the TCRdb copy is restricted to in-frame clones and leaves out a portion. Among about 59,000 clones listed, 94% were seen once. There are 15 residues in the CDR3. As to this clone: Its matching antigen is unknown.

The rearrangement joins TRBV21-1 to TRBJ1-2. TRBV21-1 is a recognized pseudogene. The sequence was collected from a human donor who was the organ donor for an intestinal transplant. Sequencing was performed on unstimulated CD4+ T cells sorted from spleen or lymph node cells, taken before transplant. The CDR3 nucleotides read TGTGCCAGCAGCAAAGTAGAAGGACTCAACTATGGCTACACCTTC. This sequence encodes CASSKVEGLNYGYTF.